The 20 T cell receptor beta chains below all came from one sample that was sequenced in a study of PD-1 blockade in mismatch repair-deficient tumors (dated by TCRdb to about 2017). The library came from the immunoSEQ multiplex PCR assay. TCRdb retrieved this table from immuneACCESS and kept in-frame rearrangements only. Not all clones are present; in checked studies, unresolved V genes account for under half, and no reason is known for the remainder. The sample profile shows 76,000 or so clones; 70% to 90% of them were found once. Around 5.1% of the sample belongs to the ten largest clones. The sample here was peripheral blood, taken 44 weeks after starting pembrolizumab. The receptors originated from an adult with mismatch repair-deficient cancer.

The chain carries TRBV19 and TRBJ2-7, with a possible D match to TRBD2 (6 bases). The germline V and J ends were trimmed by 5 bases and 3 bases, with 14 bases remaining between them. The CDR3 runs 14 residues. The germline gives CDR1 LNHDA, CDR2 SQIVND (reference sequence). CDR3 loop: CASSAGSKNYEQYF. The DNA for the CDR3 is TGTGCCAGTAGTGCGGGATCCAAAAACTACGAGCAGTACTTC.

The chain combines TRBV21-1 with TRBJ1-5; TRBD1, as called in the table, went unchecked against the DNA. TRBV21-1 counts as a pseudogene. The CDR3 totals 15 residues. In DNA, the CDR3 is TGTGCCAGCAGTCCCATGGGCCTTCACAATCAGCCCCAGCATTTT. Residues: CASSPMGLHNQPQHF.

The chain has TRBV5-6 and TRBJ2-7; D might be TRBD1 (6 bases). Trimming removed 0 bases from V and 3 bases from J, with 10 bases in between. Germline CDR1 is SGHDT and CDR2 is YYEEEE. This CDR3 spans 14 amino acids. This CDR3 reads CASSLGTADYEQYF. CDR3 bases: TGTGCCAGCAGCTTGGGGACAGCAGACTACGAGCAGTACTTC.

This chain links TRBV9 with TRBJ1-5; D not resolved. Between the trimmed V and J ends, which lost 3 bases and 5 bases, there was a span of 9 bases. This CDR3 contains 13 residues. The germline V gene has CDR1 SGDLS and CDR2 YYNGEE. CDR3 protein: CASSGAGDQPQHF. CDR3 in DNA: TGTGCCAGCAGCGGAGCTGGGGATCAGCCCCAGCATTTT.

This chain's CDR3 is CASSPPSGGYTF. The CDR3 DNA is TGTGCCAGTAGTCCTCCCTCTGGGGGCTACACCTTC. V gene TRBV19 combines with J gene TRBJ1-2, with D uncertain. CDR1 is LNHDA, CDR2 SQIVND, per germline (reference sequence). The germline V and J ends were trimmed by 5 bases and 8 bases, with 12 bases remaining between them. There are 12 residues in the CDR3.

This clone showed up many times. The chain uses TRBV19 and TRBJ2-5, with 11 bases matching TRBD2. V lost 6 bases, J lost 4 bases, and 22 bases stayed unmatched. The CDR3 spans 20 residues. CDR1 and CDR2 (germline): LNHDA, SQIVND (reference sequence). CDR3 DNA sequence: TGTGCCAGTAGCGACCGTCTAGCGGGAGGAATTCTCGAGCCCGGAGAGACCCAGTACTTC. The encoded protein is CASSDRLAGGILEPGETQYF.

The CDR3 is CASRGGPTLYTEAFF. For the CDR3, the DNA is TGTGCCAGTAGGGGGGGGCCAACTTTGTACACTGAAGCTTTCTTT. The chain has TRBV19 and TRBJ1-1; D possibly corresponds to TRBD1 (6 bases). Trimming removed 6 bases from V and 3 bases from J, with 17 bases in between. The CDR3 runs to 15 residues. Germline CDR1 reads LNHDA; CDR2 reads SQIVND (reference sequence).

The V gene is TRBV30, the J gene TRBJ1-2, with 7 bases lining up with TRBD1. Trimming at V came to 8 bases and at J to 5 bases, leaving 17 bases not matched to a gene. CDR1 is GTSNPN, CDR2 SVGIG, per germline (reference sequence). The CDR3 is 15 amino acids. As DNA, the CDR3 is TGTGCCGGGGGACCCCGACAGGGAGGCTTGTATGGCTACACCTTC. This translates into CAGGPRQGGLYGYTF.

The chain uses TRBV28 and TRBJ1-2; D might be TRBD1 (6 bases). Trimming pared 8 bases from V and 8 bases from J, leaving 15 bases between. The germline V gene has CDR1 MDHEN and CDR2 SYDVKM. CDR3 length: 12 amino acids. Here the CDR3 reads CASSGGPYGYTF. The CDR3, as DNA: TGTGCCAGCTCCGGGGGGCCGTACGGCTACACCTTC.

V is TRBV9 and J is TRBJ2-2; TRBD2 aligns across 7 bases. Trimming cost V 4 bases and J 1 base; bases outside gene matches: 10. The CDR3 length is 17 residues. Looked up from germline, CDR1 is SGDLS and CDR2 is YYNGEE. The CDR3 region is CASSPGRGGGNTGELFF. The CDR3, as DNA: TGTGCCAGCAGCCCCGGTCGTGGCGGGGGGAACACCGGGGAGCTGTTTTTT.

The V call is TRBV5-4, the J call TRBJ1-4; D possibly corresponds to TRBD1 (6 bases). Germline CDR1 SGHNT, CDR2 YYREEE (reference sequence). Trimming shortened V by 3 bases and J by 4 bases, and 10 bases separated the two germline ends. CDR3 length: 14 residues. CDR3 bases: TGTGCCAGCAGCTCTCGGGACAATAATGAAAAACTGTTTTTT. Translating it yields CASSSRDNNEKLFF.

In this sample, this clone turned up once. The CDR3 loop is CASSVGGPGSSYNEQFF. Written as DNA, the CDR3 is TGTGCCAGCAGCGTAGGTGGTCCGGGGAGCTCCTACAATGAGCAGTTCTTC. This chain joins TRBV9 and TRBJ2-1; TRBD2 is a possible D gene (5 bases). Germline assignment: CDR1 SGDLS and CDR2 YYNGEE. The CDR3 is 17 residues long. Trimming stripped 0 bases from V and 0 bases from J, with 13 bases between.

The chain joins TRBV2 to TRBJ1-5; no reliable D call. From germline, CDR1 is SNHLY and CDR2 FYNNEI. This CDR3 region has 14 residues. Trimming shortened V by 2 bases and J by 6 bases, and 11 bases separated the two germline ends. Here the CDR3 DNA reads TGTGCCAGCAGTGAATCGGGTCGGGGTCAGCCCCAGCATTTT. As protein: CASSESGRGQPQHF.

The DNA for the CDR3 is TGTGCCAGCAGCTTGGTTTCCTCCTACGAGCAGTACTTC. Protein product: CASSLVSSYEQYF. The chain uses TRBV5-4 and TRBJ2-7, with D uncertain. The CDR3 totals 13 residues. CDR1 and CDR2 from the germline V gene are SGHNT and YYREEE (reference sequence). Trimming removed 0 bases at V and 0 bases at J, with 4 bases between.

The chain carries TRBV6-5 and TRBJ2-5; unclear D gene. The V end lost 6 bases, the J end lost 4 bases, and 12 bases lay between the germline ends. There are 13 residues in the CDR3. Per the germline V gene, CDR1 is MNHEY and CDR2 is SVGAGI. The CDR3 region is CASSPVELETQYF. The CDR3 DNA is TGTGCCAGCAGCCCCGTGGAGTTAGAGACCCAGTACTTC.

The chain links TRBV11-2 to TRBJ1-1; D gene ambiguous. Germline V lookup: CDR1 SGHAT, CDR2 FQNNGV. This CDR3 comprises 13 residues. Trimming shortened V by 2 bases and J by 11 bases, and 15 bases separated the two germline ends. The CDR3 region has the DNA TGTGCCAGCAGCTTAACGGACTCCTTGGAGGCTTTCTTT. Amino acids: CASSLTDSLEAFF.

The CDR3: CAIGGGGMNTEAFF. The CDR3 DNA follows: TGTGCCATCGGCGGTGGGGGCATGAACACTGAAGCTTTCTTT. This chain links TRBV10-3 with TRBJ1-1, with D possibly being TRBD1 (6 bases). Per germline, CDR1 ENHRY and CDR2 SYGVKD. Trimming removed 8 bases from V and 0 bases from J, with 13 bases in between. This CDR3 contains 14 residues.

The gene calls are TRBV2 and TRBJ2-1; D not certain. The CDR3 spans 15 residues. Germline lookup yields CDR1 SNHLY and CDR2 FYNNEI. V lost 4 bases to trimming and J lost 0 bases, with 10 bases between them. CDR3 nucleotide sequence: TGTGCCAGCAGTGGGGCCCAGAGCTCCTACAATGAGCAGTTCTTC. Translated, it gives CASSGAQSSYNEQFF.

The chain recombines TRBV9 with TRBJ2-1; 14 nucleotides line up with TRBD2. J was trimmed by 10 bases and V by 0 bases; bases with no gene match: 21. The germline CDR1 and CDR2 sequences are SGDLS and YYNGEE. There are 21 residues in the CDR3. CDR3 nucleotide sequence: TGTGCCAGCAGCGTAGCCCCCCGGACTAGCGGGAGGCCCCCACAACATAGCGAGCAGTTCTTC. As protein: CASSVAPRTSGRPPQHSEQFF.

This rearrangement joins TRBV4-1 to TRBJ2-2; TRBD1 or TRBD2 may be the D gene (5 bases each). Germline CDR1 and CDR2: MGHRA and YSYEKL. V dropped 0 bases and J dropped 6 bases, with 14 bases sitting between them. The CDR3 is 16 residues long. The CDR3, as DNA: TGCGCCAGCAGCCAAGATTGGGACCGCCCTTCCGGGGAGCTGTTTTTT. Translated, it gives CASSQDWDRPSGELFF.